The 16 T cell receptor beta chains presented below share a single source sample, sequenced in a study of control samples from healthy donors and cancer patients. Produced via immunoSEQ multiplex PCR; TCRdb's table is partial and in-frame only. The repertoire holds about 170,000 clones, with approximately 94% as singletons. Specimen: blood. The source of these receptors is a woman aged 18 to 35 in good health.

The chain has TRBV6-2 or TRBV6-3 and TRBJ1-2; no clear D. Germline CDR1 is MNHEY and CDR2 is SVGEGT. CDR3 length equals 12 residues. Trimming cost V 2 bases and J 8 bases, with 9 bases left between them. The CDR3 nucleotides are TGTGCCAGCAGTTACCGCAGCTACGGCTACACCTTC. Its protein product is CASSYRSYGYTF.

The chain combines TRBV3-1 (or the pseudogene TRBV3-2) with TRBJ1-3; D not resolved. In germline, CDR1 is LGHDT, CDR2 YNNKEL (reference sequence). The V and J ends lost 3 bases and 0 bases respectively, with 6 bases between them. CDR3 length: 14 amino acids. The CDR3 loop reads CASSHRGSGNTIYF. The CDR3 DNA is TGTGCCAGCAGCCACCGGGGCTCTGGAAACACCATATATTTT.

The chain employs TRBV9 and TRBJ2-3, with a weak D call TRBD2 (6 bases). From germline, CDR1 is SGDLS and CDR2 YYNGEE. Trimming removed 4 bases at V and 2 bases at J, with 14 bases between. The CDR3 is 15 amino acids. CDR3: CASSMTSRFTDTQYF. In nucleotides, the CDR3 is TGTGCCAGCAGCATGACTAGTAGATTCACAGATACGCAGTATTTT.

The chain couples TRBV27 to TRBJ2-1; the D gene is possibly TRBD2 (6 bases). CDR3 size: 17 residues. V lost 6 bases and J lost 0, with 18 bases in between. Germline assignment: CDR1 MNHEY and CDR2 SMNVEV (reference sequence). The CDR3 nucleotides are TGTGCCAGCAGGTCTGACAGCGGGCGTTTCTCCTACAATGAGCAGTTCTTC. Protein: CASRSDSGRFSYNEQFF.

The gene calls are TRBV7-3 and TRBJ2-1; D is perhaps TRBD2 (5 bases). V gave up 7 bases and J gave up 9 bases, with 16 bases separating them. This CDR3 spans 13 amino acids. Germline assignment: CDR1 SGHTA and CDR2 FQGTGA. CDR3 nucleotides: TGTGCCAGCACCCCCGGAGGAGGAGCTGAGCAGTTCTTC. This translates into CASTPGGGAEQFF. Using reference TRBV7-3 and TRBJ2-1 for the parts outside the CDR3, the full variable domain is GAGVSQTPSNKVTEKGKYVELRCDPISGHTALYWYRQSLGQGPEFLIYFQGTGAADDSGLPNDRFFAVRPEGSVSTLKIQRTERGDSAVYLCASTPGGGAEQFFGPGTRLTVL.

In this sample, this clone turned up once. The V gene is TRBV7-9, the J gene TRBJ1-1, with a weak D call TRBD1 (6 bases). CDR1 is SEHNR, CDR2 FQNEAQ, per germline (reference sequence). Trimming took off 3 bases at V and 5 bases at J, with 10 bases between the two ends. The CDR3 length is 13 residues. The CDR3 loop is CASSFKGDTEAFF. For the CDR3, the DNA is TGTGCCAGCAGCTTTAAGGGGGATACTGAAGCTTTCTTT.

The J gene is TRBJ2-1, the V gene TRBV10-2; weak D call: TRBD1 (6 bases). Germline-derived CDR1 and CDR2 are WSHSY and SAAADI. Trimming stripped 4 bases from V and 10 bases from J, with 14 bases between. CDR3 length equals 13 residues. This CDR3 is CASSGGPEEEQFF. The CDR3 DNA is TGCGCCAGCAGTGGGGGGCCCGAGGAAGAGCAGTTCTTC.

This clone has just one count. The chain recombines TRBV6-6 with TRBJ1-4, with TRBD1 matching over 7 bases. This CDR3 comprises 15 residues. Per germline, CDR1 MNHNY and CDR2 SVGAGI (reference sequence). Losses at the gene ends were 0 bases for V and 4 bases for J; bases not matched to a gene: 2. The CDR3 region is CASSYSTGRNEKLFF. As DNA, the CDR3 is TGTGCCAGCAGTTACTCGACAGGGCGTAATGAAAAACTGTTTTTT.

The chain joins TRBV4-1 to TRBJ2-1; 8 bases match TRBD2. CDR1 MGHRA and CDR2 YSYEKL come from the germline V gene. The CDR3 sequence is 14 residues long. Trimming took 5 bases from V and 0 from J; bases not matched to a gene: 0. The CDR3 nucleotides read TGCGCCAGCAGCACTAGCGGCTCCTACAATGAGCAGTTCTTC. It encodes CASSTSGSYNEQFF.

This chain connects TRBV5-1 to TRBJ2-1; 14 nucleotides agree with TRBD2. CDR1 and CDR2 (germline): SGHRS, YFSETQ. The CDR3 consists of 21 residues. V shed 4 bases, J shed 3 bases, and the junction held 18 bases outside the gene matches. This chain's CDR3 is CASSPTGGERTSGRYYNEQFF. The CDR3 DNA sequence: TGCGCCAGCAGCCCGACGGGGGGCGAAAGGACTAGCGGGAGGTACTACAATGAGCAGTTCTTC.

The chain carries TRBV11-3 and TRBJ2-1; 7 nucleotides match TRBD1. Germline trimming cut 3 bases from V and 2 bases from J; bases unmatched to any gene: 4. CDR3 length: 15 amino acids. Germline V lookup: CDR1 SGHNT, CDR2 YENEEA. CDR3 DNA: TGTGCCAGCAGCTTCACAGACAGGGCCTACAATGAGCAGTTCTTC. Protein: CASSFTDRAYNEQFF.

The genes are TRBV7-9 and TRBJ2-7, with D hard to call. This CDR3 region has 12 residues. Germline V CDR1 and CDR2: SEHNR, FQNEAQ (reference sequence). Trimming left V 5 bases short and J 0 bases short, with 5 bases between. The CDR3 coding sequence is TGTGCCAGCAGCGCCGTCTCCTACGAGCAGTACTTC. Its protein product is CASSAVSYEQYF. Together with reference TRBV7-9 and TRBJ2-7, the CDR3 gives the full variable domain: DTGVSQNPRHKITKRGQNVTFRCDPISEHNRLYWYRQTLGQGPEFLTYFQNEAQLEKSRLLSDRFSAERPKGSFSTLEIQRTEQGDSAMYLCASSAVSYEQYFGPGTRLTVT.

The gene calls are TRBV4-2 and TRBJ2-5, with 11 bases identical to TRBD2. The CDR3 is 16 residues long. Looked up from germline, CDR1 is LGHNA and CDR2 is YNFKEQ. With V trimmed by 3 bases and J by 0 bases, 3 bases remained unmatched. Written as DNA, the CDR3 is TGTGCCAGCAGCCAGGCTAGCGGGGGGTACCAAGAGACCCAGTACTTC. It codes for CASSQASGGYQETQYF.

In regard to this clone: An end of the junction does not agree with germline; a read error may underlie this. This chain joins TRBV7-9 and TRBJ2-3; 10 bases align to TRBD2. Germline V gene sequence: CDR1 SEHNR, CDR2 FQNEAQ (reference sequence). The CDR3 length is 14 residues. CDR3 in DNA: TGTGCCAGCAGCCTAGCGGGGGTGGTAGATACGCAGTATTTT. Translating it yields CASSLAGVVDTQYF.

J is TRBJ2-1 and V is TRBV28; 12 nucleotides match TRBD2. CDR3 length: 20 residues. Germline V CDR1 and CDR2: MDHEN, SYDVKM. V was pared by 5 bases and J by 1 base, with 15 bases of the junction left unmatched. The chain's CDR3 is CASSHIGLAGGPTSYNEQFF. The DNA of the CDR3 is TGTGCCAGCAGTCACATAGGGCTAGCGGGAGGGCCAACATCCTACAATGAGCAGTTCTTC.

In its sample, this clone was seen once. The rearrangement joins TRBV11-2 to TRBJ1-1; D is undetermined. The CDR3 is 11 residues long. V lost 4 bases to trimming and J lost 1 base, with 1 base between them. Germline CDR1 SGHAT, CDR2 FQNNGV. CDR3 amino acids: CASSSNTEAFF. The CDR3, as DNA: TGTGCCAGCAGCTCGAACACTGAAGCTTTCTTT.